These T cell receptor beta chains were read from a single sample in a study of cytomegalovirus exposure and HLA in healthy donors. Profiled with immunoSEQ multiplex PCR; TCRdb holds only in-frame clones, not every one. The repertoire holds some 110,000 clones, with approximately 75% as singletons. The sequencing input was PBMCs. These receptors were taken from a man between 45 and 60 years old in good health and CMV-seropositive. The CDR3 runs from the conserved cysteine through the conserved F or W. D genes are given only for firm matches. A clone size is listed for some rows: how often the clone was seen (once, few, many), or a class if it is expanded.

clone size,D gene,V gene,J gene,CDR3 protein,CDR3 DNA
NA,TRBD1,TRBV5-1,TRBJ2-2,CASSIIPGQGITGELFF,TGCGCCAGCAGCATCATTCCGGGACAGGGAATCACCGGGGAGCTGTTTTTT
NA,NA,TRBV29-1,TRBJ2-7,CSAWTFSGQYF,TGCAGCGCCTGGACATTCTCGGGGCAGTACTTC
NA,NA,TRBV28,TRBJ2-6,CASNLEGAGANVLTF,TGTGCCAGCAACCTCGAGGGGGCTGGGGCCAACGTCCTGACTTTC
NA,NA,TRBV5-4,TRBJ1-6,CASSLAGTYNSPLHF,TGTGCCAGCAGCTTGGCCGGGACATATAATTCACCCCTCCACTTT
NA,TRBD2,TRBV30,TRBJ2-2,CARTGGQSTGELFF,TGTGCCCGGACGGGAGGGCAAAGCACCGGGGAGCTGTTTTTT
NA,NA,TRBV11-3,TRBJ1-2,CASSPRGGYTF,TGTGCCAGCAGCCCCAGGGGAGGCTACACCTTC
NA,TRBD1,TRBV6-6,TRBJ2-3,CASSRQGAGQDTQYF,TGTGCCAGCAGTCGACAGGGGGCAGGTCAAGATACGCAGTATTTT
NA,NA,TRBV27,TRBJ1-4,CASSPTAGVNEKLFF,TGTGCCAGCAGCCCCACGGCAGGGGTTAATGAAAAACTGTTTTTT
NA,TRBD1,TRBV30,TRBJ1-1,CAWSSTGGIKAEAFF,TGTGCCTGGAGTTCAACAGGGGGCATCAAGGCTGAAGCTTTCTTT
NA,NA,TRBV6-1,TRBJ1-5,CASTGGSGNQPQHF,TGTGCCAGCACCGGAGGGTCTGGCAATCAGCCCCAGCATTTT
NA,TRBD2,TRBV29-1,TRBJ2-7,CSVRGGGTYEQYF,TGCAGCGTTCGGGGCGGGGGGACCTACGAGCAGTACTTC
NA,TRBD1,TRBV2,TRBJ1-2,CASTRQGGAGYGYTF,TGTGCCAGCACCCGACAGGGGGGCGCGGGGTATGGCTACACCTTC
NA,NA,TRBV7-9,TRBJ2-3,CASSWSSENTDTQYF,TGTGCCAGCAGTTGGTCTTCGGAGAACACAGATACGCAGTATTTT
NA,NA,TRBV7-6,TRBJ1-2,CASSSNRERGYTF,TGTGCCAGCAGCTCCAACAGAGAACGTGGCTACACCTTC
once,TRBD2,TRBV12-5,TRBJ2-5,CASGPGIAGDGQETQYF,TGTGCTAGTGGTCCCGGGATAGCGGGAGATGGCCAAGAGACCCAGTACTTC
NA,TRBD1,TRBV5-1,TRBJ2-1,CASSPGQGGHNEQFF,TGCGCCAGCAGCCCGGGACAGGGTGGTCACAATGAGCAGTTCTTC
NA,NA,TRBV10-1,TRBJ2-2,CASRNGGSTGELFF,TGCGCCAGCAGGAACGGGGGATCGACCGGGGAGCTGTTTTTT
few,TRBD2,TRBV5-1,TRBJ2-6,CASAGRAVSGANVLTF,TGCGCCAGCGCTGGGAGGGCGGTCTCTGGGGCCAACGTCCTGACTTTC
NA,TRBD1,TRBV7-9,TRBJ2-5,CASSYRDRKEATQYF,TGTGCCAGCAGCTACCGGGACAGAAAAGAAGCGACCCAGTACTTC
NA,NA,TRBV28,TRBJ1-1,CASSAGDGNTEAFF,TGTGCCAGCAGTGCGGGGGACGGTAACACTGAAGCTTTCTTT